The source of this T cell receptor beta chain is a study of PD-L1 blockade in urothelial cancer. Study context: Counts from blood samples showed a median of 141,255 T cells.

V was pared by 1 base and J by 7 bases, with 3 bases of the junction left unmatched. The germline gives CDR1 SGHAT, CDR2 FQNNGV. This CDR3 is 13 amino acids long. There were between 1 and 8 samples from each patient, taken pretreatment and on-treatment. Profiling relied on immunoSEQ multiplex PCR, and the TCRdb table lists in-frame clones only, not all of them. Of about 39,000 clones in the sample, approximately 90% are singletons; the top ten hold just under 2%. This clone was observed a single time. J is TRBJ1-2 and V is TRBV11-2; 7 positions match TRBD1. The TCR sequence derives from a man aged 55 to 69 with urothelial cancer. The sequencing here drew on PBMCs, taken around atezolizumab (anti-PD-L1) treatment. CDR3 sequence reads: CASSLAAGGGYTF. The CDR3 coding sequence is TGTGCCAGCAGCTTAGCTGCAGGGGGTGGCTACACCTTC.